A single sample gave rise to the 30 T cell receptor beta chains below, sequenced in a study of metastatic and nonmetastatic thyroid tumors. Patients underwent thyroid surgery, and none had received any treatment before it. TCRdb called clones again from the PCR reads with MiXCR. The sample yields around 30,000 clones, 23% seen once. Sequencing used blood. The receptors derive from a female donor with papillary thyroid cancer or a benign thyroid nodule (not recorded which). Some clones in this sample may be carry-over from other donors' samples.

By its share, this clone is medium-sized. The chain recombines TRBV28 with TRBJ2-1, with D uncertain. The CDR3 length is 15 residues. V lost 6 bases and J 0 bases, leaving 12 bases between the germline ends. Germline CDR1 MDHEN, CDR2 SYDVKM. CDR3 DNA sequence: TGTGCCAGCAGGCGAGACCCGAGCTCCTACAATGAGCAGTTCTTC. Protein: CASRRDPSSYNEQFF.

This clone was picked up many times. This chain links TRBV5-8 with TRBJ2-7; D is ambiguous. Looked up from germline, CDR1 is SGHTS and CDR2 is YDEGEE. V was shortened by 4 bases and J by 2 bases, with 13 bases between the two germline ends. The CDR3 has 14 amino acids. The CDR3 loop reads CASSISWQAYEQYF. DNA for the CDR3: TGTGCCAGCAGCATCTCTTGGCAGGCCTACGAGCAGTACTTC.

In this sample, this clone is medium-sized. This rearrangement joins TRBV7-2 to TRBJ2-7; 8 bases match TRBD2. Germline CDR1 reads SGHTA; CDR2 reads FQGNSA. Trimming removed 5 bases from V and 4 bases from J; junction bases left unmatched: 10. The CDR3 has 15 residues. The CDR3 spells CASSPFGREGYEQYF. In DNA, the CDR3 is TGTGCCAGCAGCCCATTCGGGAGGGAAGGGTACGAGCAGTACTTC.

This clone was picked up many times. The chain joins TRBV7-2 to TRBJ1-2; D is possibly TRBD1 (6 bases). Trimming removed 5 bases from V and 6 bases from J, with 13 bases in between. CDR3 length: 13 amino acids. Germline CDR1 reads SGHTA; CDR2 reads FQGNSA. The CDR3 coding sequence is TGTGCCAGCAGCCATGAGACAGGAGATGGCTACACCTTC. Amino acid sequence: CASSHETGDGYTF.

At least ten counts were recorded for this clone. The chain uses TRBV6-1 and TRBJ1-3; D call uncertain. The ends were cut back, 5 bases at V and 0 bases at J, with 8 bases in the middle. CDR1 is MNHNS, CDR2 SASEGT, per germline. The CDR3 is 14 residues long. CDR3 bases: TGTGCCAGCAGTTCCGGGTTCTCTGGAAACACCATATATTTT. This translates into CASSSGFSGNTIYF.

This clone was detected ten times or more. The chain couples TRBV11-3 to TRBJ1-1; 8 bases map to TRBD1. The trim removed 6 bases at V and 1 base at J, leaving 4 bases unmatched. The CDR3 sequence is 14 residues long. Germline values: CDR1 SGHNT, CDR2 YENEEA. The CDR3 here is CASSWTGRNTEAFF. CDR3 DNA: TGTGCCAGCAGTTGGACAGGGCGGAACACTGAAGCTTTCTTT. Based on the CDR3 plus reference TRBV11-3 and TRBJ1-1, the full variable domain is EAGVVQSPRYKIIEKKQPVAFWCNPISGHNTLYWYLQNLGQGPELLIRYENEEAVDDSQLPKDRFSAERLKGVDSTLKIQPAELGDSAVYLCASSWTGRNTEAFFGQGTRLTVV.

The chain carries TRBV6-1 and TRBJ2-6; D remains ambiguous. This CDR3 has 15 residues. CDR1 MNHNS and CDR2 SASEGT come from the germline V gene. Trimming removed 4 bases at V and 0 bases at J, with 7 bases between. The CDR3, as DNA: TGTGCCAGCAGTGCAGACGCCTCTGGGGCCAACGTCCTGACTTTC. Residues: CASSADASGANVLTF.

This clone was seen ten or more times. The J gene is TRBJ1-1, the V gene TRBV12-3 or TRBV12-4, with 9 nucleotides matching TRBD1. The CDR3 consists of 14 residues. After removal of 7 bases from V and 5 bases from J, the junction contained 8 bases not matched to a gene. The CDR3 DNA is TGTGCCAGCACCCCACAGGGGGCACTGACTGAAGCTTTCTTT. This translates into CASTPQGALTEAFF.

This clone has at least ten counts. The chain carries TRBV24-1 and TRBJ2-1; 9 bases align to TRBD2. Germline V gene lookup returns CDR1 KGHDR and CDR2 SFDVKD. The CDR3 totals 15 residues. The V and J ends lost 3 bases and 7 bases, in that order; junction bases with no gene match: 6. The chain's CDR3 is CATSDLAGWGNEQFF. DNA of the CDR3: TGTGCCACCAGTGATCTAGCGGGATGGGGTAATGAGCAGTTCTTC.

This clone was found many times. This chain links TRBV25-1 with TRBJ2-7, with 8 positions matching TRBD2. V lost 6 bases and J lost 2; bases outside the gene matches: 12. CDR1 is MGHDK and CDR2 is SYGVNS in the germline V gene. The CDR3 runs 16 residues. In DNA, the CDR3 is TGTGCCAGCAGCCCGGGAAAGACTAGCGTCCCCTACGAGCAGTACTTC. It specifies CASSPGKTSVPYEQYF.

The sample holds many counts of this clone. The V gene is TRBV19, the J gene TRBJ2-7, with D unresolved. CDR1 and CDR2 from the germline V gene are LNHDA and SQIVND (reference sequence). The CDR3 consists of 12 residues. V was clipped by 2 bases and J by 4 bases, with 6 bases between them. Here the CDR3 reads CASSIKGYEQYF. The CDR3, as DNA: TGTGCCAGTAGTATAAAAGGATACGAGCAGTACTTC.

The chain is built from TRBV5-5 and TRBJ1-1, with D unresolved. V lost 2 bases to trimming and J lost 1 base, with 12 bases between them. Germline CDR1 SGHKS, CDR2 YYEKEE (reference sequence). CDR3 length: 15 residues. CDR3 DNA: TGTGCCAGCAGCTTTTCGACCGCGACGAACACTGAAGCTTTCTTT. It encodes CASSFSTATNTEAFF.

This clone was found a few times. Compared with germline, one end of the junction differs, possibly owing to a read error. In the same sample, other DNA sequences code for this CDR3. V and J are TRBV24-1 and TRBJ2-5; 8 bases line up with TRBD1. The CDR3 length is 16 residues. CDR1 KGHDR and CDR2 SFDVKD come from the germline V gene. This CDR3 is CATSDSPQGAQETQYF. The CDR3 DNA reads TGTGCCACCAGCGATTCCCCTCAGGGGGCACAAGAGACCCAGTACTTC.

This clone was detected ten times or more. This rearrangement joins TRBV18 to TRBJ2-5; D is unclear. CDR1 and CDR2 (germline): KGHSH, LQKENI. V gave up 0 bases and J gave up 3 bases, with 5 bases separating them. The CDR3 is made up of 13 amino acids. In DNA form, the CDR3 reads TGTGCCAGCTCACCACCCAGGAAAGAGACCCAGTACTTC. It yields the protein CASSPPRKETQYF.

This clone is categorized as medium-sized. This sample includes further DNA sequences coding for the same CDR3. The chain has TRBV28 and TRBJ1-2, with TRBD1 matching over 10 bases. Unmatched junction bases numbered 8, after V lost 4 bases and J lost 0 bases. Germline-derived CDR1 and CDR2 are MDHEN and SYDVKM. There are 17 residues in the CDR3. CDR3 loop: CASSYRRDRGPNYGYTF. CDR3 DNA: TGTGCCAGCAGTTATCGACGGGACAGGGGCCCTAACTATGGCTACACCTTC.

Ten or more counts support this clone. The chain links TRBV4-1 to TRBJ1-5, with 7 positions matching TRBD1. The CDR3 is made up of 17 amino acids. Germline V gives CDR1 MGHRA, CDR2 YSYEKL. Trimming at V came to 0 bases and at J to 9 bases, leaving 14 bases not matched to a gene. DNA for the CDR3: TGCGCCAGCAGCCAAGATCCCCCAGGGGGACTATGTTGGCCCCAGCATTTT. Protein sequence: CASSQDPPGGLCWPQHF.

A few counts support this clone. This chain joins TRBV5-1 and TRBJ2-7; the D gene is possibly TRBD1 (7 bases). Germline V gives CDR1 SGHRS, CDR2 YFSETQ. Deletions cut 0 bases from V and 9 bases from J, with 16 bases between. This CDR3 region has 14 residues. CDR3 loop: CASSLEVGGGRQYF. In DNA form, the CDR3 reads TGCGCCAGCAGCTTGGAAGTTGGAGGGGGCAGGCAGTACTTC.

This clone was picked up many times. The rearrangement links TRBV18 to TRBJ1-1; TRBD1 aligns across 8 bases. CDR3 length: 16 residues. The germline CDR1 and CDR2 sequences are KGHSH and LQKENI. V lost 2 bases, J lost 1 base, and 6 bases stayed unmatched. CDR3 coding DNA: TGTGCCAGCTCACCATGGACGGGACAGGAGAACACTGAAGCTTTCTTT. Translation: CASSPWTGQENTEAFF.

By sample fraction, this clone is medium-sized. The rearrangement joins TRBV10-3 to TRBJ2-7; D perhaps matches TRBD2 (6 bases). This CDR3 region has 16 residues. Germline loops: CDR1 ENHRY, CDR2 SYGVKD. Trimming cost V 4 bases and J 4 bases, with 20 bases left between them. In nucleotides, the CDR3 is TGTGCCATCAGTGTCACCGGGGACTCCCGAGCATACGAGCAGTACTTC. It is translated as CAISVTGDSRAYEQYF.

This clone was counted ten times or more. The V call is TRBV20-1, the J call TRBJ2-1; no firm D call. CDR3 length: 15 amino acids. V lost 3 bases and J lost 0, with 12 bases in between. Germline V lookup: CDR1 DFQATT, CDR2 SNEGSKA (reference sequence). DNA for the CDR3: TGCAGTGCTAGCCCCGACGACCGCTCCTACAATGAGCAGTTCTTC. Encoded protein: CSASPDDRSYNEQFF.

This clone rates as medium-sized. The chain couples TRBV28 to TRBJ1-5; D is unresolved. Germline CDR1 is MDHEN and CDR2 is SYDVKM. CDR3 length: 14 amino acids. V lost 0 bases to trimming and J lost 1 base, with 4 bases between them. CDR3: CASSLWGSNQPQHF. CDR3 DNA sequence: TGTGCCAGCAGTTTATGGGGGAGCAATCAGCCCCAGCATTTT.

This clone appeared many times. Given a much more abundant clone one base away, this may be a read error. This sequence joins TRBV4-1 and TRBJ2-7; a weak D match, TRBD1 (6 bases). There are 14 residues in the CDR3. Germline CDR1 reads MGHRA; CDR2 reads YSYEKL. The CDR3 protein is CASSPGHRTYEQHF. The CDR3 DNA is TGCGCCAGCAGCCCGGGACACCGTACCTACGAGCAGCACTTC.

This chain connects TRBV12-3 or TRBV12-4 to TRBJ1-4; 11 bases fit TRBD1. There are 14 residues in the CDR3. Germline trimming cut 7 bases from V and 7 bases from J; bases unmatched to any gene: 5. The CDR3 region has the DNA TGTGCCAGCACCCCGGGACAGGGGGGTGAAAAACTGTTTTTT. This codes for CASTPGQGGEKLFF.

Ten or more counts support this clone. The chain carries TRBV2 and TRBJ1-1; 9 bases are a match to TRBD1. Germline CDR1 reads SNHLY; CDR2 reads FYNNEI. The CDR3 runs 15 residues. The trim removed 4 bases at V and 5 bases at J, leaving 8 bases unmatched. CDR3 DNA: TGTGCCAGCAGTGGACAGGGGGGCGCGGGGACTGAAGCTTTCTTT. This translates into CASSGQGGAGTEAFF.

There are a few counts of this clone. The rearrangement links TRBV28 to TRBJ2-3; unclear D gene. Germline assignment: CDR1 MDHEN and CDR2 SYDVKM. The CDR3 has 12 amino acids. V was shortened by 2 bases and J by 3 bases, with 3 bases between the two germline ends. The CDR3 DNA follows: TGTGCCAGCAGTTTAGGGACAGATACGCAGTATTTT. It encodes CASSLGTDTQYF.

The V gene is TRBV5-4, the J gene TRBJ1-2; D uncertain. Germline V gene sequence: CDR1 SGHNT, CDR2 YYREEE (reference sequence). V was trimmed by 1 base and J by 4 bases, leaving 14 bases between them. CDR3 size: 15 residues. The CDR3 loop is CASSLSSGFVYGYTF. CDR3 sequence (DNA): TGTGCCAGCAGCTTGTCTAGTGGTTTCGTCTATGGCTACACCTTC.

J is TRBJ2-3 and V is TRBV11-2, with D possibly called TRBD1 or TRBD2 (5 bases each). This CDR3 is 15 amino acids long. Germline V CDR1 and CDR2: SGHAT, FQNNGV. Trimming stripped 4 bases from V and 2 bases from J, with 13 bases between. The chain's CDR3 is CASSSLGVFTDTQYF. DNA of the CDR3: TGTGCCAGCAGCTCCCTGGGGGTTTTCACAGATACGCAGTATTTT.

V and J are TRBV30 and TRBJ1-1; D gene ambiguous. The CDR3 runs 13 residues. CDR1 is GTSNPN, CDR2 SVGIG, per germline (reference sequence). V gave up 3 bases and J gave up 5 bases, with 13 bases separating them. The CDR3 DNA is TGTGCCTGGAGGGAGAAGGGTCGGACTGAAGCTTTCTTT. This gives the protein CAWREKGRTEAFF.

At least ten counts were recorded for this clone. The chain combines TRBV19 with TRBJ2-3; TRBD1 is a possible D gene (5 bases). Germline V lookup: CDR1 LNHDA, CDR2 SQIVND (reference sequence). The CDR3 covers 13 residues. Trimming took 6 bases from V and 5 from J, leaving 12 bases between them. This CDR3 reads CASRTKRGDTQYF. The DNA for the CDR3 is TGTGCCAGTAGGACAAAAAGGGGAGATACGCAGTATTTT.

The CDR3 sequence: CASSARRLDTGELFF. The DNA for the CDR3 is TGTGCCAGCTCAGCGAGGCGGCTGGACACCGGGGAGCTGTTTTTT. The chain is built from TRBV18 and TRBJ2-2; unclear D gene. The V end lost 5 bases, the J end lost 3 bases, and 13 bases lay between the germline ends. The CDR3 is 15 amino acids. Looked up from germline, CDR1 is KGHSH and CDR2 is LQKENI.